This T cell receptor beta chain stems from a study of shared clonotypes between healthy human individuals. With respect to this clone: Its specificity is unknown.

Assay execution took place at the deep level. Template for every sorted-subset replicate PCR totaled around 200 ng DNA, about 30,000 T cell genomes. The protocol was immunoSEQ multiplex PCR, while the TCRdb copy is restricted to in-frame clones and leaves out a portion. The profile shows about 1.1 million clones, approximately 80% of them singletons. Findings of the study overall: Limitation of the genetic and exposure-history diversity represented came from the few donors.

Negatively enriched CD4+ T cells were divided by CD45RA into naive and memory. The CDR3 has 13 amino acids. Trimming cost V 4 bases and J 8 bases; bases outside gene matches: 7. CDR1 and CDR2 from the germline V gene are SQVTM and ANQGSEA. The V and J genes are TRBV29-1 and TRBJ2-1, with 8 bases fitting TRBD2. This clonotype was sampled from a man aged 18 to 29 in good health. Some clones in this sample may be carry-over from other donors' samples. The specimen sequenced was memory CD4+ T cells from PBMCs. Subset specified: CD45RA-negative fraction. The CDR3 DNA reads TGCAGCGTTGTCCCCGGGAGGGCGGATGAGCAGTTCTTC. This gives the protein CSVVPGRADEQFF.